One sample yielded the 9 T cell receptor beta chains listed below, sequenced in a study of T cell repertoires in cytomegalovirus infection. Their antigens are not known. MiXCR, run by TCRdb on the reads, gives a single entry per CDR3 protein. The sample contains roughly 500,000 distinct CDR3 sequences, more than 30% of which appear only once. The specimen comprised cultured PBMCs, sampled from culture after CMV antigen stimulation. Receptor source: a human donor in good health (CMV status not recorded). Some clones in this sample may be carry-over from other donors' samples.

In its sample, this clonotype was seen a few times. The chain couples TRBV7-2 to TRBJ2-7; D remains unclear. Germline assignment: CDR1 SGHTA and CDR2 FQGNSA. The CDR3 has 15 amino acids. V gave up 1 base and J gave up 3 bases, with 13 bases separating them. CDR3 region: CASSLVVGTFYEQYF. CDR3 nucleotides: TGTGCCAGCAGCTTAGTGGTGGGAACCTTCTACGAGCAGTACTTC.

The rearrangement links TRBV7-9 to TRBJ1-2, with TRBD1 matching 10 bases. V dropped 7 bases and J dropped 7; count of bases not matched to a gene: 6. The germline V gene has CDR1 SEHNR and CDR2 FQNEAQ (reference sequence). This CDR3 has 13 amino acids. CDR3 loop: CASTLTGGGGYTF. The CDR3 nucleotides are TGTGCCAGCACCCTGACAGGGGGCGGTGGCTACACCTTC.

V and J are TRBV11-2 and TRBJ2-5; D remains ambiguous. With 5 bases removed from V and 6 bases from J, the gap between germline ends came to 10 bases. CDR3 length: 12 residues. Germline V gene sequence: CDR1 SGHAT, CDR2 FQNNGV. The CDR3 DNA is TGTGCCAGCAGCCCGACGGCGAAGACCCAGTACTTC. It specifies CASSPTAKTQYF.

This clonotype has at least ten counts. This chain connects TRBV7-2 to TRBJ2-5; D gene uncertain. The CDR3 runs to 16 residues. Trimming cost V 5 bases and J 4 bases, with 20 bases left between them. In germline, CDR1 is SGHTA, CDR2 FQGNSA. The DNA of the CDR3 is TGTGCCAGCAGCCCCGGCCCGCCGGCCGCTCGAGAGACCCAGTACTTC. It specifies CASSPGPPAARETQYF. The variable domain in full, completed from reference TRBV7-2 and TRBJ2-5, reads GAGVSQSPSNKVTEKGKDVELRCDPISGHTALYWYRQSLGQGLEFLIYFQGNSAPDKSGLPSDRFSAERTGGSVSTLTIQRTQQEDSAVYLCASSPGPPAARETQYFGPGTRLLVL.

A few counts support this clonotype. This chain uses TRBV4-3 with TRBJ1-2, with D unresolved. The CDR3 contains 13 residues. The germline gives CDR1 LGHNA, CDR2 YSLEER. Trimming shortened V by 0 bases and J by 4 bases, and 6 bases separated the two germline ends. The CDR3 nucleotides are TGCGCCAGCAGCCAAGATCTCGTCTATGGCTACACCTTC. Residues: CASSQDLVYGYTF.

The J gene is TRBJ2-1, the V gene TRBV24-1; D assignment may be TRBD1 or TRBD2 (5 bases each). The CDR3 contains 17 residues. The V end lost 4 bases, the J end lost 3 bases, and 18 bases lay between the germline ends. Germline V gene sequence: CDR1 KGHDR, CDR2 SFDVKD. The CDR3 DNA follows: TGTGCCACCAGTGAGCTTAAAGAGGGACGCGACTACAATGAGCAGTTCTTC. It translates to CATSELKEGRDYNEQFF.

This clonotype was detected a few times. The CDR3 sequence is CASSLVGADEQYF. CDR3 nucleotide sequence: TGTGCCAGCAGCTTAGTAGGAGCCGACGAGCAGTACTTC. The chain is built from TRBV7-2 and TRBJ2-7; D is uncertain. Trimming pared 1 base from V and 5 bases from J, leaving 9 bases between. CDR1 and CDR2 (germline): SGHTA, FQGNSA. This CDR3 contains 13 residues.

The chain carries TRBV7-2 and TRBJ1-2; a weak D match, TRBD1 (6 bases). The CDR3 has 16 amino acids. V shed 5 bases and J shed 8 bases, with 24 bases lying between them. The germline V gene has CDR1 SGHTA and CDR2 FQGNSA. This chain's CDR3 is CASSPGAGGASGGYTF. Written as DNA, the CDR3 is TGTGCCAGCAGCCCCGGGGCGGGGGGGGCAAGCGGCGGCTACACCTTC.

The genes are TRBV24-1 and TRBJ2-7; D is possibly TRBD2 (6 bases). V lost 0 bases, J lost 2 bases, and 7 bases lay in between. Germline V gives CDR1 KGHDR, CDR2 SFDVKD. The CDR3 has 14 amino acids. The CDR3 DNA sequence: TGTGCCACCAGTGATTTGGGGAGGCCCTACGAGCAGTACTTC. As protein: CATSDLGRPYEQYF.